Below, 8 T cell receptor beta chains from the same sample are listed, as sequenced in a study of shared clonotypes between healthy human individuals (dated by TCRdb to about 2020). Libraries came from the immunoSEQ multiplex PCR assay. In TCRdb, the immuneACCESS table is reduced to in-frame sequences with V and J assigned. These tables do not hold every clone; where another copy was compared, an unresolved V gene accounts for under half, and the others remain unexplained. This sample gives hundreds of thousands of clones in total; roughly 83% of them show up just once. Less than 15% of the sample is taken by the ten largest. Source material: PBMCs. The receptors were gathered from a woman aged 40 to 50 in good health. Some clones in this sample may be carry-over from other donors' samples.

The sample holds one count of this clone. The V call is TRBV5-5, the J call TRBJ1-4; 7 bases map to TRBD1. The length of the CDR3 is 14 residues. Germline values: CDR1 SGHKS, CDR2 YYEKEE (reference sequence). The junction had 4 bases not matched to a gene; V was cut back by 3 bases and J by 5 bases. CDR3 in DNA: TGTGCCAGCAGCTCCGGGACAGTGAATGAAAAACTGTTTTTT. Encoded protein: CASSSGTVNEKLFF. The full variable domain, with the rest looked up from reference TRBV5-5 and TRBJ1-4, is DAGVTQSPTHLIKTRGQQVTLRCSPISGHKSVSWYQQVLGQGPQFIFQYYEKEERGRGNFPDRFSARQFPNYSSELNVNALLLGDSALYLCASSSGTVNEKLFFGSGTQLSVL.

The CDR3: CASSQGTGGPYEQYF. For the CDR3, the DNA is TGTGCCAGCAGCCAGGGGACAGGGGGCCCCTACGAGCAGTACTTC. The chain employs TRBV7-9 and TRBJ2-7, with TRBD1 matching over 12 bases. Germline V CDR1 and CDR2: SEHNR, FQNEAQ (reference sequence). The junction had 4 bases not matched to a gene; V was cut back by 5 bases and J by 2 bases. This CDR3 has 15 residues.

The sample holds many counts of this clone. For the CDR3, the DNA is TGTGCCAGCACCCTCGACAGGGGACGTCAGCCCCAGCATTTT. Protein product: CASTLDRGRQPQHF. The V and J genes are TRBV28 and TRBJ1-5; 8 bases fit TRBD1. The CDR3 totals 14 residues. The germline gives CDR1 MDHEN, CDR2 SYDVKM. V lost 7 bases to trimming and J lost 6 bases; unmatched junction nucleotides: 8. Together with reference TRBV28 and TRBJ1-5, the CDR3 gives the full variable domain: DVKVTQSSRYLVKRTGEKVFLECVQDMDHENMFWYRQDPGLGLRLIYFSYDVKMKEKGDIPEGYSVSREKKERFSLILESASTNQTSMYLCASTLDRGRQPQHFGDGTRLSIL.

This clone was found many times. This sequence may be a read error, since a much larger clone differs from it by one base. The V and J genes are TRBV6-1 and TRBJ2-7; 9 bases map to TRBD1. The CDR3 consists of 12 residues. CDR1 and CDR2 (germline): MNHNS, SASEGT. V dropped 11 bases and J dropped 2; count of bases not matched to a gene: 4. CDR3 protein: CAGGTGTYEQYF. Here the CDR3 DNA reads TGTGCCGGCGGGACAGGGACCTACGAGCAGTACTTC.

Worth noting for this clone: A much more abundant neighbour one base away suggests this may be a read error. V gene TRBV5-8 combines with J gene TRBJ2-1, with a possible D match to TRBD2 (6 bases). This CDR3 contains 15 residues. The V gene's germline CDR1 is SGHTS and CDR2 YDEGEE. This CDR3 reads CASSPGLPSYDEQFF. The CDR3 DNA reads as TGTGCCAGCAGCCCCGGACTACCATCCTACGATGAGCAGTTCTTC.

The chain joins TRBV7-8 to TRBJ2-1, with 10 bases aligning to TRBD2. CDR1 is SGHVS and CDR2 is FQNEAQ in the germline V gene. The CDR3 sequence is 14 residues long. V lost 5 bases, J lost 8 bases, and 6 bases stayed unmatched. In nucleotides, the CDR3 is TGTGCCAGCAGCCGAGCTAGCGGGAGTTATGAGCAGTTCTTC. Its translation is CASSRASGSYEQFF.

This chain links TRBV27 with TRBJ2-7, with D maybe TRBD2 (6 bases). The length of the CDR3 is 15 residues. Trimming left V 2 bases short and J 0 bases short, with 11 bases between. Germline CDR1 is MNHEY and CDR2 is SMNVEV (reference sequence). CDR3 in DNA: TGTGCCAGCAGTTTAGGGCGGGGCCGCTCCTACGAGCAGTACTTC. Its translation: CASSLGRGRSYEQYF.

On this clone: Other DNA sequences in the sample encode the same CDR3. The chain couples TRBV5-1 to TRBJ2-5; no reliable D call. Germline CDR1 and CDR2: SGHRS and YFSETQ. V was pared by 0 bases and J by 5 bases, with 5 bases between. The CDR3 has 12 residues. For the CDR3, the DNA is TGCGCCAGCAGCTTGGAAGGGGAGACCCAGTACTTC. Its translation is CASSLEGETQYF.